These T cell receptor beta chains were read from a single sample in a study of cytomegalovirus exposure and HLA in healthy donors. Measured with immunoSEQ multiplex PCR; TCRdb has only the in-frame clones, and not every one. Here the sample spans tens of thousands of clones, approximately 71% being singletons. Sample: PBMCs. These receptors all stem from a young man in good health and CMV-seronegative. The CDR3 runs from the conserved cysteine through the conserved F or W. D genes are given only for firm matches. Not all rows give a size; the values are once, few, many and, for expanded clones, a class.

>.|14|TRBJ1-3|.|TRBV10-3
TGTGCCATAGGAGGGGCGCACTCTGGAAACACCATATATTTT
CAIGGAHSGNTIYF
>.|13|TRBJ2-1|TRBD2|TRBV28
TGTGCCAGCAGGATTAGCGGGGACAATGAGCAGTTCTTC
CASRISGDNEQFF
>.|14|TRBJ1-1|TRBD1|TRBV9
TGTGCCAGCAGCGACAGGGGGCCGGGCACTGAAGCTTTCTTT
CASSDRGPGTEAFF
>.|17|TRBJ2-7|TRBD2|TRBV28
TGTGCCAGCAGTTTATCGGGACTAGCGGGATTCTCCTACGAGCAGTACTTC
CASSLSGLAGFSYEQYF
>.|13|TRBJ2-2|.|TRBV7-6
TGTGCCAGCGGCGGGGAAAGGACCGGGGAGCTGTTTTTT
CASGGERTGELFF
>.|14|TRBJ2-2|.|TRBV5-5
TGTGCCAGCAGTTTCCCGACAGGAGGCGGGGAGCTGTTTTTT
CASSFPTGGGELFF
>.|15|TRBJ1-1|TRBD1|TRBV7-9
TGTGCCAGCAGCCCGAAGGGACAGGGGAACACTGAAGCTTTCTTT
CASSPKGQGNTEAFF
>.|16|TRBJ2-7|.|TRBV5-1
TGCGCCAGCATCTTGGCCGATCATCCAAAGTCCTACGAGCCGTACTTC
CASILADHPKSYEPYF
>.|16|TRBJ2-6|.|TRBV5-1
TGCGCCAGCAGCTTGACAGGGCCCGGTGGGGCCAACGTCCTGACTTTC
CASSLTGPGGANVLTF
>few|15|TRBJ1-5|TRBD1|TRBV28
TGTGCCAGCAGTGACCGGGACAGGGCAAATCAGCCCCAGCATTTT
CASSDRDRANQPQHF
>few|15|TRBJ2-3|TRBD2|TRBV5-1
TGCGCCAGCAGAACACTAGCGGGAGGCTCAGATACGCAGTATTTT
CASRTLAGGSDTQYF
>.|14|TRBJ2-3|.|TRBV5-1
TGCGCCAGCAGCTTGGGGGAGAGCACAGATACGCAGTATTTT
CASSLGESTDTQYF
>.|15|TRBJ2-3|TRBD2|TRBV6-5
TGTGCCAGCAGTTACTCTAGCGGGAGTACGGCGTCCCAGTATTTT
CASSYSSGSTASQYF
>.|14|TRBJ1-1|.|TRBV4-3
TGCGCCAGCAGCCAAGGTTCCAGGGCCGCTGAAGCTTTCTTT
CASSQGSRAAEAFF
>once|14|TRBJ1-2|.|TRBV2
TGTGCCAGCAGTGTTAGTAGGGGTGGCTATGGCTACACCTTC
CASSVSRGGYGYTF
>.|15|TRBJ2-6|.|TRBV6-6
TGTGCCAGCAGTTACCAGGGTACCGGGGCCAACGTCCTGACTTTC
CASSYQGTGANVLTF
>.|17|TRBJ2-7|.|TRBV19
TGTGCCAGTAGTATCCTCCCCTTGCCAGAGGGAATCTACGAGCAGTACTTC
CASSILPLPEGIYEQYF
>once|18|TRBJ1-2|TRBD1|TRBV28
TGTGCCAGCAGTTTGGACGGGGCGGGGACAGGTACTAACTATGGCTACACCTTC
CASSLDGAGTGTNYGYTF
>.|12|TRBJ2-7|.|TRBV7-9
TGTTCCAGCAGCCCTAGCTCCTACGAGCAGTACTTC
CSSSPSSYEQYF
>.|13|TRBJ2-1|.|TRBV28
TGTGCCAGCAATCGACTAGTCGGTAATGAGCAGTTCTTC
CASNRLVGNEQFF
>.|14|TRBJ1-5|.|TRBV28
TGTGCCACCACAAGGGGGGGGAACAATCAGCCCCAGCATTTT
CATTRGGNNQPQHF
>.|13|TRBJ2-7|TRBD1|TRBV30
TGTGCCTGGGCTGACAGGGGGAGAAGCGAGCAGTACTTC
CAWADRGRSEQYF
>.|12|TRBJ1-2|TRBD1|TRBV6-5
TGTGCCAGCAGCCAGGGACAGAATGGCTACACCTTC
CASSQGQNGYTF
>.|14|TRBJ1-2|.|TRBV19
TGTGCCAGTAGTCTCCAGTCCTCTTCTTATGGCTACACCTTC
CASSLQSSSYGYTF
>.|16|TRBJ2-3|TRBD1|TRBV2
TGTGCCAGCAGTAGGGAGACAGGGGGCAACACAGATACGCAGTATTTT
CASSRETGGNTDTQYF
>.|14|TRBJ2-1|.|TRBV7-8
TGTGCCAGCAGCTTCGACCGGGAGCCTATTGAGCAGTTCTTC
CASSFDREPIEQFF
>once|14|TRBJ1-2|TRBD1|TRBV6-5
TGTGCCAGCAGTTACAACGACAGGGGGCTTGGCTACACCTTC
CASSYNDRGLGYTF
>once|14|TRBJ1-5|TRBD1|TRBV30
TGTGCCTGGAGTGTGGGACAGGGGGACCAGCCCCAGCATTTT
CAWSVGQGDQPQHF
>.|14|TRBJ1-1|TRBD1|TRBV5-1
TGCGCCAGCAGGGTACAGGGGTGGGGCACTGAAGCTTTCTTT
CASRVQGWGTEAFF
>.|15|TRBJ2-5|TRBD1|TRBV4-2
TGTGCCAGCAGCTCAGGGACAGGGGTGGAGGAGACCCAGTACTTC
CASSSGTGVEETQYF
>.|12|TRBJ2-1|TRBD1|TRBV29-1
TGCAGCGTTGAGGACAGGGGCAATGAGCAGTTCTTC
CSVEDRGNEQFF
>.|16|TRBJ2-2|.|TRBV9
TGTGCCAGCAGCGTAGGTGCTACCCCGAGGACCGGGGAGCTGTTTTTT
CASSVGATPRTGELFF
>few|13|TRBJ2-5|.|TRBV19
TGTGCCAGTAGTATTCAGGGGCCAGAGACCCAGTACTTC
CASSIQGPETQYF
>.|16|TRBJ2-3|TRBD2|TRBV6-6
TGTGCCAGCATGCGGAGACTAGCGGGGGGTGTTGATACGCAGTATTTT
CASMRRLAGGVDTQYF
>once|20|TRBJ1-1|.|TRBV28
TGTGCCAGCAGGGTCTACCTGTTTGGAGGTGGACTCACTACGAACACTGAAGCTTTCTTT
CASRVYLFGGGLTTNTEAFF
>.|14|TRBJ2-5|TRBD1|TRBV30
TGTGCCTGGAGTGTAGGGACAGGAGGAGAGACCCAGTACTTC
CAWSVGTGGETQYF
>.|11|TRBJ1-3|.|TRBV29-1
TGCAGCGTTCGAAGCGGAAACACCATATATTTT
CSVRSGNTIYF
>.|16|TRBJ2-5|TRBD2|TRBV4-2
TGTGCCAGCAGCCCTCTGGGCGGGAGCGTACAAGAGACCCAGTACTTC
CASSPLGGSVQETQYF
>once|13|TRBJ2-5|TRBD2|TRBV28
TGTGCCAGCAGTTCCCATTCTGGGCGGGAGCAGTACTTC
CASSSHSGREQYF
>.|15|TRBJ2-5|.|TRBV28
TGTGCCAGCAGTTACTACAGGGTTCTAACGGAGACCCAGTACTTC
CASSYYRVLTETQYF
>few|14|TRBJ2-1|.|TRBV6-1
TGTGCCAGCAGTGTCTTCGGCGGATACAATGAGCAGTTCTTC
CASSVFGGYNEQFF
>.|15|TRBJ1-1|.|TRBV2
TGTGCCAGCAGTGATGGCCTCTCGGGAAGCACTGAAGCTTTCTTT
CASSDGLSGSTEAFF
>.|16|TRBJ2-3|TRBD1|TRBV5-6
TGTGCCAGCAGCCCCTGGACAGGGGCTAGCACAGATACGCAGTATTTT
CASSPWTGASTDTQYF
>few|14|TRBJ2-7|TRBD1|TRBV5-1
TGCGCCAGCAGCTTCGACAGGGCCCCCTACGAGCAGTACTTC
CASSFDRAPYEQYF
>.|15|TRBJ1-6|.|TRBV4-3
TGCGCCAGCAGCCAAGATGGAACAGGGCTTTCACCCCTCCACTTT
CASSQDGTGLSPLHF
>.|16|TRBJ2-6|TRBD1|TRBV6-6
TGTGCCAGCAGTAGGGACAGGGAGTCTGGGGCCAACGTCCTGACTTTC
CASSRDRESGANVLTF
>.|14|TRBJ2-7|TRBD2|TRBV5-1
TGCGCCAGCAGCTTGGACGGACTAGCGGGTGAGCAGTACTTC
CASSLDGLAGEQYF
>.|15|TRBJ2-5|.|TRBV4-3
TGCGCCAGCAGCCAAGGAACAGGGTGGCAAGAGACCCAGTACTTC
CASSQGTGWQETQYF
>.|13|TRBJ2-5|.|TRBV7-9
TGTGCCAGCAGCTTAGGGGGCTTAGAGACCCAGTACTTC
CASSLGGLETQYF
>.|16|TRBJ2-1|.|TRBV27
TGTGCCAGCAGTTGGGGGTCGACTAGCTCCTACAATGAGCAGTTCTTC
CASSWGSTSSYNEQFF
>.|15|TRBJ2-7|TRBD1|TRBV6-7
TGTGCCAGCAGTTTAACAGGGGTGCTTTCCTACGAGCAGTACTTC
CASSLTGVLSYEQYF
>.|16|TRBJ2-1|.|TRBV4-1
TGCGCCAGCAGCCAAGATCACCCGGGAGCAGCCTATGAGCAGTTCTTC
CASSQDHPGAAYEQFF
>.|15|TRBJ2-6|TRBD1|TRBV27
TGTGCCAGCCGGACAGGGCACTCTGGGGCCAACGTCCTGACTTTC
CASRTGHSGANVLTF
>.|16|TRBJ1-1|.|TRBV16
TGTGCCAGCAGCCTAGGAGGGGTCAGGGTTGGGACTGAAGCTTTCTTT
CASSLGGVRVGTEAFF
>few|16|TRBJ1-6|TRBD1|TRBV18
TGTGCCAGCTCAAGGGGGCAGAGCTCCTATAATTCACCCCTCCACTTT
CASSRGQSSYNSPLHF
>.|14|TRBJ2-1|TRBD2|TRBV5-1
TGCGCCAGCAGCCCGGGACTATCCTACAATGAGCAGTTCTTC
CASSPGLSYNEQFF
>.|17|TRBJ1-6|.|TRBV18
TGTGCCAGCTCAATACAGTCGCCGAGCTCCTATAATTCACCCCTCCACTTT
CASSIQSPSSYNSPLHF